This T cell receptor (beta chain) was captured by sequencing in a study of T cell changes during pregnancy in multiple sclerosis. The protocol was immunoSEQ multiplex PCR, while the TCRdb copy is restricted to in-frame clones and leaves out a portion. The sample yields about 67,000 clones, roughly nine tenths seen once. The V end lost 2 bases, the J end lost 5 bases, and 13 bases lay between the germline ends. The CDR3 is made up of 15 amino acids. The germline V gene has CDR1 KGHSH and CDR2 LQKENI. Here the sequenced sample was peripheral blood, taken in the second trimester of pregnancy. The sequence came from a female donor with multiple sclerosis, enrolled in a pregnancy study. The chain employs TRBV18 and TRBJ2-1; the D gene is possibly TRBD2 (5 bases). This CDR3 reads CASSPAGERDNEQFF. CDR3 nucleotides: TGTGCCAGCTCACCAGCAGGCGAGAGGGACAATGAGCAGTTCTTC.